The source of this TCR beta chain is a study of blood T cell repertoires in COVID-19. As for the study in general: Whether acute or convalescent, the COVID-19 samples came from the United States, Italy and Spain. The cDNA or gDNA used as material had been derived from T cells, B-cell-depleted T cells, or PBMCs.

The CDR3 runs to 15 residues. V dropped 4 bases and J dropped 0; count of bases not matched to a gene: 7. Germline assignment: CDR1 SGDLS and CDR2 YYNGEE. Per the original data handling: Reference gene primer amplification in the assay estimated nucleated cell counts. TCRdb keeps only in-frame clones here, not all; method: immunoSEQ multiplex PCR. V and J calls and clone size are as listed in that table; D and trimming were resolved from the DNA. This sample yields around 200,000 clones, of which about 80% are seen a single time; 5.5% to 7.5% belongs to the top ten. This chain connects TRBV9 to TRBJ2-7; the match to TRBD1 covers 7 bases. The sequencing sample was made of peripheral blood. The source is a human donor in a cohort sampled during active COVID-19. The CDR3 bases are TGTGCCAGCAGCAGACGACAGGGAGACTCCTACGAGCAGTACTTC. Translated: CASSRRQGDSYEQYF.